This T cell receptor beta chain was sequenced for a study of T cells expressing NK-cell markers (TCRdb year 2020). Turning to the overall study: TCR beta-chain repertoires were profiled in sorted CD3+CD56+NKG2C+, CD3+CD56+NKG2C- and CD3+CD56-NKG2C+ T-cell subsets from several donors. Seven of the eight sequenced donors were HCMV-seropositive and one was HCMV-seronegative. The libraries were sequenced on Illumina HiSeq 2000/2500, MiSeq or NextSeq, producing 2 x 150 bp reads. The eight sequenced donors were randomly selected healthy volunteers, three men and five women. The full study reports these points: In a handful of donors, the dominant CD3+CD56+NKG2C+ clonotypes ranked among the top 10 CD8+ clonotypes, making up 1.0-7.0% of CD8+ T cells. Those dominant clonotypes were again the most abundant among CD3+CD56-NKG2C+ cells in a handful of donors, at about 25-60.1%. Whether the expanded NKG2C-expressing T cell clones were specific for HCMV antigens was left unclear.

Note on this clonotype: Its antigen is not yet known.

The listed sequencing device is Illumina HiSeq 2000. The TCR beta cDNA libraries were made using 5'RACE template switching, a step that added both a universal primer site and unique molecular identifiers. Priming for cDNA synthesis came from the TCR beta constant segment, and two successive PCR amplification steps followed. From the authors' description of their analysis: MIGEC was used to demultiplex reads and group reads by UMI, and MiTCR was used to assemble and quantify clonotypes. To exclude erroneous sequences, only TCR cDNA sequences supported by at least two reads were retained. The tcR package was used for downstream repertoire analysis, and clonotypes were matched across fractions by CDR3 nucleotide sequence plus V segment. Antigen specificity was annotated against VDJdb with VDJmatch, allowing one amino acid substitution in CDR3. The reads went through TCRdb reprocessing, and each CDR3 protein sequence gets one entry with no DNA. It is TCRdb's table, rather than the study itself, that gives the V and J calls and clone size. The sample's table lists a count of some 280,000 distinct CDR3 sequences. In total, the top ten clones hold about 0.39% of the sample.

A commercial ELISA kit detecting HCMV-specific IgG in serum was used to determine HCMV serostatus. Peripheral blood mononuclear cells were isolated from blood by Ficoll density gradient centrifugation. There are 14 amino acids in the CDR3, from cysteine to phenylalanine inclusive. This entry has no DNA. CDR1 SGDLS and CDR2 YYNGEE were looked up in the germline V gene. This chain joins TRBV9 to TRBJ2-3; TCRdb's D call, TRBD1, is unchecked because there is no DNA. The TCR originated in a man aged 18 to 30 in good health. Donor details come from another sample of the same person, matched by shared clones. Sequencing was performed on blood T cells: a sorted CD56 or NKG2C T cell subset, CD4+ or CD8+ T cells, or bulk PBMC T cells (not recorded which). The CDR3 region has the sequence CASSVGTFTDTQYF.